Shown below are 28 T cell receptor beta chains from a single sample sequenced in a study of blood T cell repertoires in COVID-19 (dated by TCRdb to the early 2020s). The library was generated by the immunoSEQ multiplex PCR assay. TCRdb carries this immuneACCESS record with in-frame sequences only. Its versions omit some clonotypes, under half of them owing to an unresolved V gene in the studies checked, with the rest unexplained. The sample data list about 120,000 clones, and 70% to 85% of these were observed just once. The ten largest clonotypes hold just under 7.5% of the sample. Sequenced: peripheral blood. The receptors stem from a man in his 70s with active or convalescent COVID-19.

The rearrangement joins TRBV6-6 to TRBJ1-6; 10 bases agree with TRBD1. This CDR3 region has 14 residues. The germline V gene encodes CDR1 MNHNY and CDR2 SVGAGI (reference sequence). Germline trimming cut 5 bases from V and 10 bases from J; bases unmatched to any gene: 5. CDR3 in DNA: TGTGCCAGCAGTGGAGACAGGGGGCTCTCACCCCTCCACTTT. This gives the protein CASSGDRGLSPLHF.

The chain joins TRBV21-1 to TRBJ1-4; the table names TRBD1, a call not compared with the DNA. TRBV21-1 is described as a pseudogene. This CDR3 is 14 amino acids long. The CDR3 sequence: CASIGQGGNEKLFF. The CDR3 DNA reads as TGTGCCAGCATTGGGCAGGGTGGTAATGAAAAACTGTTTTTT.

This chain joins TRBV10-3 and TRBJ2-3, with 8 bases lining up with TRBD2. J gave up 0 bases and V 2 bases, and 4 bases lay outside the gene matches. CDR1 and CDR2 from the germline V gene are ENHRY and SYGVKD. This CDR3 spans 16 amino acids. The chain's CDR3 is CAISEIAGTSTDTQYF. Here the CDR3 DNA reads TGTGCCATCAGTGAGATAGCGGGGACTAGCACAGATACGCAGTATTTT.

The V call is TRBV9, the J call TRBJ2-5; D is unresolved. Germline loops: CDR1 SGDLS, CDR2 YYNGEE. V was pared by 3 bases and J by 1 base, with 7 bases between. The CDR3 is made up of 13 amino acids. The CDR3 reads CASSGVVQETQYF. CDR3 bases: TGTGCCAGCAGCGGCGTGGTCCAAGAGACCCAGTACTTC.

The rearrangement uses TRBV2 and TRBJ1-2, with TRBD1 matching 7 bases. Per germline, CDR1 SNHLY and CDR2 FYNNEI. Losses at the gene ends were 4 bases for V and 0 bases for J; bases not matched to a gene: 5. This CDR3 comprises 15 residues. The CDR3 loop is CASSARQGANYGYTF. CDR3 DNA: TGTGCCAGCAGTGCCCGACAGGGCGCTAACTATGGCTACACCTTC.

The chain combines TRBV19 with TRBJ1-1; D might be TRBD1 (5 bases). CDR1 LNHDA and CDR2 SQIVND come from the germline V gene (reference sequence). Trimming took 5 bases from V and 4 from J, leaving 14 bases between them. The CDR3 runs 14 residues. CDR3: CASSPPGGGTEAFF. The CDR3 coding sequence is TGTGCCAGTAGTCCCCCCGGGGGTGGCACTGAAGCTTTCTTT.

V usage is TRBV6-5 and J usage is TRBJ1-5, with 7 bases aligning to TRBD1. V dropped 6 bases and J dropped 1; count of bases not matched to a gene: 6. Germline V CDR1 and CDR2: MNHEY, SVGAGI. This CDR3 has 15 residues. The CDR3 region is CASSPSRGSNQPQHF. The CDR3 DNA sequence: TGTGCCAGCAGCCCCAGCAGGGGGAGCAATCAGCCCCAGCATTTT.

The V gene is TRBV2, the J gene TRBJ2-7; D remains ambiguous. V was trimmed by 2 bases and J by 4 bases, leaving 3 bases between them. CDR3 length: 11 residues. The germline V gene has CDR1 SNHLY and CDR2 FYNNEI. The CDR3 protein is CASSEQYEQYF. The CDR3 nucleotides read TGTGCCAGCAGTGAACAGTACGAGCAGTACTTC.

CDR3 region: CASSLLQGARFPGELFF. CDR3 DNA sequence: TGTGCCAGCAGTTTATTACAGGGGGCGCGGTTTCCGGGGGAGCTGTTTTTT. The chain links TRBV27 to TRBJ2-2; 9 nucleotides align to TRBD1. Germline CDR1 and CDR2: MNHEY and SMNVEV (reference sequence). This CDR3 is built from 17 residues. Germline trimming cut 1 base from V and 8 bases from J; bases unmatched to any gene: 11.

The J gene is TRBJ1-2, the V gene TRBV6-1; weak D call: TRBD1 (5 bases). The CDR3 is made up of 13 amino acids. Germline assignment: CDR1 MNHNS and CDR2 SASEGT. With 5 bases removed from V and 8 bases from J, the gap between germline ends came to 15 bases. CDR3 sequence: CASSLQGALGYTF. The CDR3 DNA is TGTGCCAGCAGTTTGCAGGGTGCCTTAGGCTACACCTTC.

J is TRBJ1-1 and V is TRBV5-1; a weak D match, TRBD1 (5 bases). V shed 1 base and J shed 3 bases, with 13 bases lying between them. The CDR3 loop spans 15 amino acids. The germline V gene has CDR1 SGHRS and CDR2 YFSETQ. This chain's CDR3 is CASSLQGGGDTEAFF. The CDR3 coding sequence is TGCGCCAGCAGCTTGCAGGGTGGGGGGGACACTGAAGCTTTCTTT.

The V and J genes are TRBV6-2 or TRBV6-3 and TRBJ1-5; possibly TRBD1 for D (6 bases). The length of the CDR3 is 15 residues. Germline loops: CDR1 MNHEY, CDR2 SVGEGT. Trimming took off 6 bases at V and 3 bases at J, with 15 bases between the two ends. CDR3 sequence: CASSRPQGPNQPQHF. The DNA for the CDR3 is TGTGCCAGCAGCCGCCCTCAGGGGCCCAATCAGCCCCAGCATTTT.

The rearrangement joins TRBV6-1 to TRBJ2-6; D perhaps matches TRBD1 (6 bases). V was trimmed by 4 bases and J by 0 bases, leaving 19 bases between them. Germline V lookup: CDR1 MNHNS, CDR2 SASEGT. The CDR3 is 19 residues long. CDR3 loop: CASSGWTVSSSSGANVLTF. The CDR3 region has the DNA TGTGCCAGCAGTGGGTGGACAGTCTCCTCGTCCTCTGGGGCCAACGTCCTGACTTTC.

The CDR3 protein is CASSQWTGGIGEQYF. The CDR3 DNA follows: TGTGCCAGCAGCCAATGGACAGGGGGCATCGGAGAGCAGTACTTC. V gene TRBV11-1 combines with J gene TRBJ2-7; 11 bases match TRBD1. The CDR3 is 15 residues long. Germline-derived CDR1 and CDR2 are SGHAT and FQDESV (reference sequence). V dropped 5 bases and J dropped 7; count of bases not matched to a gene: 10.

The chain employs TRBV5-5 and TRBJ1-1, with TRBD1 as a possible D gene (5 bases). The CDR3 has 12 residues. Germline CDR1 is SGHKS and CDR2 is YYEKEE (reference sequence). V shed 4 bases and J shed 10 bases, with 14 bases lying between them. The DNA for the CDR3 is TGTGCCAGCAGCCTATCAGGTAGGGGAGCTTTCTTT. The encoded protein is CASSLSGRGAFF. Looking up the rest from reference TRBV5-5 and TRBJ1-1 gives the full variable domain: DAGVTQSPTHLIKTRGQQVTLRCSPISGHKSVSWYQQVLGQGPQFIFQYYEKEERGRGNFPDRFSARQFPNYSSELNVNALLLGDSALYLCASSLSGRGAFFGQGTRLTVV.

This rearrangement joins TRBV6-5 to TRBJ2-5; the match to TRBD1 covers 9 bases. The CDR3 is 13 residues long. Trimming cost V 8 bases and J 0 bases; bases outside gene matches: 1. From germline, CDR1 is MNHEY and CDR2 SVGAGI. The CDR3 reads CASGQGYQETQYF. CDR3 in DNA: TGTGCCAGCGGACAGGGGTACCAAGAGACCCAGTACTTC.

V usage is TRBV14 and J usage is TRBJ1-2; 11 bases agree with TRBD1. CDR1 is SGHDN and CDR2 is FVKESK in the germline V gene. This CDR3 comprises 16 residues. J lost 5 bases, V lost 3 bases, and 8 bases had no gene match. CDR3 sequence: CASSQNLGQGAYGYTF. The CDR3 DNA follows: TGTGCCAGCAGCCAGAATCTTGGACAGGGGGCATATGGCTACACCTTC. Variable domain in full (rest from reference TRBV14 and TRBJ1-2): EAGVTQFPSHSVIEKGQTVTLRCDPISGHDNLYWYRRVMGKEIKFLLHFVKESKQDESGMPNNRFLAERTGGTYSTLKVQPAELEDSGVYFCASSQNLGQGAYGYTFGSGTRLTVV.

The chain recombines TRBV15 with TRBJ2-1; TRBD2 matches at 8 bases. Germline CDR1 reads LNHNV; CDR2 reads YYDKDF (reference sequence). This CDR3 region has 15 residues. Unmatched junction bases numbered 11, after V lost 8 bases and J lost 5 bases. CDR3 sequence: CATAASGGDHNEQFF. Here the CDR3 DNA reads TGTGCCACCGCGGCCTCCGGGGGGGATCACAATGAGCAGTTCTTC.

The chain employs TRBV19 and TRBJ2-1; TRBD1 might be the D (6 bases). The CDR3 extends over 15 amino acids. V gave up 10 bases and J gave up 2 bases, with 18 bases separating them. CDR1 LNHDA and CDR2 SQIVND come from the germline V gene (reference sequence). CDR3 nucleotides: TGTGCCACCAGTACCGGGACAAAGACCTACAATGAGCAGTTCTTC. Translated: CATSTGTKTYNEQFF.

CDR3 residues: CASSVSKGSVKNIQYF. CDR3 nucleotide sequence: TGTGCCAGCAGTGTTAGTAAGGGGTCAGTCAAAAACATTCAGTACTTC. The V gene is TRBV2, the J gene TRBJ2-4, with a possible D match to TRBD1 (5 bases). Germline values: CDR1 SNHLY, CDR2 FYNNEI. This CDR3 has 16 residues. The V and J ends lost 4 bases and 3 bases respectively, with 16 bases between them.

This chain uses TRBV27 with TRBJ2-1, with 10 bases fitting TRBD1. Germline V lookup: CDR1 MNHEY, CDR2 SMNVEV (reference sequence). This CDR3 comprises 15 residues. The J segment lost 5 bases and the V segment lost 5 bases, leaving 6 bases of the junction unmatched. Here the CDR3 reads CASSPDRGRHNEQFF. The CDR3 region has the DNA TGTGCCAGCAGTCCAGACAGGGGGCGCCACAATGAGCAGTTCTTC.

This rearrangement joins TRBV9 to TRBJ1-6, with 10 bases identical to TRBD1. The V and J ends lost 4 bases and 9 bases, in that order; junction bases with no gene match: 10. The CDR3 consists of 16 residues. Germline values: CDR1 SGDLS, CDR2 YYNGEE. In DNA, the CDR3 is TGTGCCAGCAGCACAACCTCGACAGGGGGCTTTTCACCCCTCCACTTT. Encoded protein: CASSTTSTGGFSPLHF.

This clone was recorded a few times. V is TRBV12-3 or TRBV12-4 and J is TRBJ1-6; D might be TRBD1 (5 bases). The CDR3 length is 13 residues. V dropped 9 bases and J dropped 8 bases, with 14 bases sitting between them. CDR3 protein: CASRQQRYSPLHF. Here the CDR3 DNA reads TGTGCCAGTAGACAGCAAAGGTATTCACCCCTCCACTTT.

The chain carries TRBV7-9 and TRBJ1-2; 8 bases are shared with TRBD1. Trimming took 1 base from V and 7 from J; bases not matched to a gene: 5. Germline lookup yields CDR1 SEHNR and CDR2 FQNEAQ (reference sequence). CDR3 length: 14 amino acids. The CDR3 spells CASSLVTGGSGYTF. The CDR3 DNA reads as TGTGCCAGCAGCTTAGTAACAGGGGGATCTGGCTACACCTTC.

The V gene is TRBV6-5, the J gene TRBJ1-6; no firm D call. CDR3 length: 13 residues. V dropped 7 bases and J dropped 7 bases, with 11 bases sitting between them. Germline V gene lookup returns CDR1 MNHEY and CDR2 SVGAGI. CDR3 in amino acids: CASNPIENSPLHF. The CDR3 nucleotides are TGTGCCAGCAATCCAATAGAAAATTCACCCCTCCACTTT.

This clone came up once. The CDR3 protein is CASTGQTNEKLFF. The CDR3 DNA follows: TGTGCCAGTACAGGACAAACCAATGAAAAACTGTTTTTT. The chain employs TRBV19 and TRBJ1-4, with a tentative D call TRBD1 (5 bases). Per the germline V gene, CDR1 is LNHDA and CDR2 is SQIVND (reference sequence). The CDR3 length is 13 residues. Trimming removed 7 bases from V and 5 bases from J, with 11 bases in between. Combining the CDR3 with reference TRBV19 and TRBJ1-4 gives the whole variable domain DGGITQSPKYLFRKEGQNVTLSCEQNLNHDAMYWYRQDPGQGLRLIYYSQIVNDFQKGDIAEGYSVSREKKESFPLTVTSAQKNPTAFYLCASTGQTNEKLFFGSGTQLSVL.

V usage is TRBV7-3 and J usage is TRBJ2-1; no reliable D call. Germline values: CDR1 SGHTA, CDR2 FQGTGA. The CDR3 is 14 residues long. Trimming took off 1 base at V and 3 bases at J, with 7 bases between the two ends. CDR3 DNA sequence: TGTGCCAGCAGCTTAAGCCCGAGCTACAATGAGCAGTTCTTC. The encoded protein is CASSLSPSYNEQFF.

The rearrangement uses TRBV7-2 and TRBJ1-1; 10 bases agree with TRBD1. V lost 7 bases, J lost 6 bases, and 5 bases stayed unmatched. Looked up from germline, CDR1 is SGHTA and CDR2 is FQGNSA. CDR3 size: 13 residues. This chain's CDR3 is CASNHGQGAEAFF. The CDR3 coding sequence is TGTGCCAGCAACCATGGACAGGGGGCTGAAGCTTTCTTT. Supplemented by reference TRBV7-2 and TRBJ1-1, the full variable domain reads GAGVSQSPSNKVTEKGKDVELRCDPISGHTALYWYRQSLGQGLEFLIYFQGNSAPDKSGLPSDRFSAERTGGSVSTLTIQRTQQEDSAVYLCASNHGQGAEAFFGQGTRLTVV.